This T cell receptor beta chain was sequenced in a study of cytomegalovirus exposure and HLA in healthy donors. In this sample, this clone turned up a few times. Antigen unknown. A multiplex PCR was run with 60 Vbeta primers and 13 Jbeta primers. The data were produced by immunoSEQ multiplex PCR, yet TCRdb's version contains in-frame clones alone and is incomplete. The sample includes 200,000 to 300,000 clones, approximately 85% of them seen just once. Germline V gene sequence: CDR1 GTSNPN, CDR2 SVGIG (reference sequence). V was trimmed by 3 bases and J by 4 bases, leaving 12 bases between them. This CDR3 is built from 13 residues. Whole-study results and caveats: With high specificity and sensitivity, the classifier reportedly diagnosed cytomegalovirus status. Prior analysis indicated that the majority of TCR beta V segments exhibited productivity approximately 87% or approximately 30% of the time.

The donors gave bone marrow, and they were healthy. The clonotype was recovered from a woman aged 40 to 55 in good health and CMV-seropositive. Sequencing used PBMCs. The chain carries TRBV30 and TRBJ1-2, with no clear D. CDR3 residues: CAWSSGRSYGYTF. Written as DNA, the CDR3 is TGTGCCTGGAGCTCAGGTCGTAGCTATGGCTACACCTTC.